This TCR beta chain appears in the sequencing data of a study of shared clonotypes between healthy human individuals. Germline V CDR1 and CDR2: SGDLS, YYNGEE. V was clipped by 0 bases and J by 4 bases, with 12 bases between them. This CDR3 has 15 residues. In the naive CD8 group, cells lacked CD45RO and were positively selected for CCR7, so terminally differentiated effector memory CD45RA+ cells were left out. Healthy adults negative for HIV, lacking recent acute infections or vaccinations, served as donors. Caucasian adults residing in Nashville, Tennessee made up all the donors. The protocol was immunoSEQ multiplex PCR, while the TCRdb copy is restricted to in-frame clones and leaves out a portion. The sample yields some 2 million clones, around 96% seen once.

This sequence was found in a man younger than 30 in good health. Sequenced sample: naive CD8+ T cells sorted from blood. The rearrangement joins TRBV9 to TRBJ2-3; D perhaps matches TRBD1 (6 bases). The CDR3 spells CASSVGTATPDTQYF. The DNA of the CDR3 is TGTGCCAGCAGCGTAGGGACAGCCACCCCAGATACGCAGTATTTT.